This T cell receptor (beta chain) originates from a study of blood T cell repertoires in COVID-19. The overall study: PBMCs, B-cell-depleted T cells, or T cells provided the cDNA or gDNA that made up the material.

Study processing details: The authors estimated nucleated cell counts from reference gene primer amplification. Libraries were prepared by immunoSEQ multiplex PCR; TCRdb keeps only in-frame clonotypes and omits some of them. From that table come the V and J calls and clone size; the DNA was used to work out D and trimming. The sample lists roughly 360,000 clones; 88% were seen once. The study recruited people aged roughly 18 to 95 years across 20 to 30 US areas. Clinical histories supplied by participants themselves formed the basis of cohort assignment. V was pared by 4 bases and J by 8 bases, with 11 bases between. The CDR3 is made up of 13 amino acids. Germline V lookup: CDR1 PRHDT, CDR2 FYEKMQ (reference sequence).

V gene TRBV13 combines with J gene TRBJ1-4; D remains ambiguous. The specimen was PBMCs or T cells enriched from blood (not recorded which). This clonotype originated in a woman in her twenties or thirties with acute COVID-19. The CDR3 DNA is TGTGCCAGCAGCTGGGGAGAAAACGAAAAACTGTTTTTT. It is translated as CASSWGENEKLFF.